A selection of T cell receptor beta chains follows, all from one sample in a study of blood T cell repertoires in COVID-19. Generated by immunoSEQ multiplex PCR, the TCRdb table keeps only in-frame clones and is missing some. Counted here are 180,000 or so clones, roughly 88% occurring once; the ten biggest clones make up 3.5% to 5%. Sequencing used peripheral blood. The receptors originated from a woman in her 30s with acute or convalescent COVID-19. Both conserved end residues are part of each CDR3. The D gene is left open where the match is weak. A row's size may be missing; if present it is once, few, many or a size class.

J gene,D gene,clone size,V gene,CDR3 protein
TRBJ2-5,.,.,TRBV7-7,CASSFSRVEQETQYF
TRBJ2-1,.,.,TRBV6-5,CASMQGSSYNEQFF
TRBJ2-7,TRBD2,.,TRBV28,CASSSLGLARF
TRBJ1-3,.,.,TRBV9,CASSDTRSRGYNTIYF
TRBJ2-5,TRBD2,.,TRBV12-3/TRBV12-4,CASSSSGFQTQYF
TRBJ2-2,.,.,TRBV11-2,CASSLASSLTVAGELFF
TRBJ2-7,.,.,TRBV14,CASSQETQGSYEQYF
TRBJ2-3,.,.,TRBV10-3,CAISDSGSQDTQYF
TRBJ2-5,.,.,TRBV6-5,CATKRDLGDQYF
TRBJ2-5,TRBD2,.,TRBV18,CASSWGGEETQYF
TRBJ1-6,TRBD1,once,TRBV30,CAWSSGGGSPLHF
TRBJ1-5,TRBD1,.,TRBV28,CASSLAGTGYQPQHF
TRBJ2-1,.,once,TRBV5-6,CASSLAPGNNEQFF
TRBJ2-1,.,.,TRBV5-1,CASSPSDREQFF
TRBJ2-1,TRBD2,.,TRBV2,CASGTLAGGPVNDEQFF
TRBJ1-1,TRBD1,.,TRBV7-9,CASSLKGQGGTEAFF
TRBJ2-7,.,few,TRBV6-6,CASSARGDEQYF
TRBJ2-1,.,.,TRBV6-4,CASSDFARGRKFF
TRBJ2-7,.,.,TRBV10-3,CATATGSSYEQYF
TRBJ2-1,.,.,TRBV11-3,CASEGNEQFF
TRBJ2-1,TRBD2,once,TRBV7-6,CASSPMGLAGGGAAGNEQFF
TRBJ2-5,TRBD1,.,TRBV15,CATSRGGTGEETQYF
TRBJ2-7,.,.,TRBV7-6,CASSKGIYYEQYF
TRBJ2-7,TRBD1,.,TRBV11-2,CASSARTGVEQYF
TRBJ1-2,TRBD1,.,TRBV30,CAWSATGGTLYGYTF
TRBJ2-7,TRBD2,.,TRBV27,CASSLGPSGSSYEQYF